This T cell receptor (beta chain) was sequenced for a study of technical replicates of blood from a few donors. Looked up from germline, CDR1 is SEHNR and CDR2 is FQNEAQ (reference sequence). This CDR3 contains 14 residues. V lost 5 bases to trimming and J lost 3 bases; unmatched junction nucleotides: 4. The assay was immunoSEQ multiplex PCR, and TCRdb's table has in-frame clones only and misses some. The table shows roughly 100,000 clones, with over 95% occurring only once. This TCR came from a human donor in good health. Sequenced: T cells isolated from PBMCs. This chain uses TRBV7-9 with TRBJ1-2; TRBD1 aligns across 9 bases. The CDR3 DNA reads as TGTGCCAGCAGCCGGGACAGGGAGGACTATGGCTACACCTTC. This translates into CASSRDREDYGYTF.